The rows below give T cell receptor beta chains drawn from one sample of a study of cytomegalovirus exposure and HLA in healthy donors. Sequenced by immunoSEQ multiplex PCR; TCRdb stores in-frame clones only, minus some. The profile shows over 150,000 clones, 77% of them singletons. The sample was PBMCs. The receptors were gathered from a woman aged 40 to 50 in good health and CMV-seropositive. CDR3s include the opening cysteine and the closing phenylalanine or tryptophan. A D gene is named only where the DNA matches it firmly. Only some rows state a clone size, as once, few, many or a class for expanded clones.

length	J	V	size	D	CDR3	DNA
14	TRBJ1-2	TRBV6-1	.	TRBD1	CASSLPGTAYVYTF	TGTGCCAGCAGTTTACCCGGGACAGCCTATGTCTACACCTTC
15	TRBJ2-7	TRBV2	.	.	CASNEIWSSSYEQYF	TGTGCCAGCAATGAGATTTGGAGTAGCTCCTACGAGCAGTACTTC
17	TRBJ2-6	TRBV2	.	TRBD1	CASSQQGARAGANVLTF	TGTGCCAGCAGTCAACAGGGGGCGAGAGCTGGGGCCAACGTCCTGACTTTC
15	TRBJ1-1	TRBV7-9	.	.	CASSKGGAQGTEAFF	TGTGCCAGCAGCAAAGGCGGGGCCCAAGGGACTGAAGCTTTCTTT
14	TRBJ2-1	TRBV7-9	.	.	CASSLGQAWGEQFF	TGTGCCAGCAGCTTAGGACAGGCCTGGGGTGAGCAGTTCTTC
15	TRBJ2-1	TRBV4-3	few	.	CASSQRLASYNEQFF	TGCGCCAGCAGCCAAAGACTGGCGTCCTACAATGAGCAGTTCTTC
15	TRBJ2-7	TRBV19	few	TRBD1	CASSIVQGALGEQYF	TGTGCCAGTAGTATAGTGCAGGGGGCGCTTGGCGAGCAGTACTTC
14	TRBJ1-1	TRBV5-1	.	.	CASSTTGSGTEAFF	TGCGCCAGCAGCACCACAGGGAGTGGTACTGAAGCTTTCTTT
14	TRBJ2-5	TRBV2	.	TRBD2	CASKVLAGEQTQYF	TGTGCCAGCAAAGTGCTAGCGGGAGAACAGACCCAGTACTTC
14	TRBJ1-2	TRBV7-9	.	TRBD1	CASGGTGDFYGYTF	TGTGCCAGTGGGGGGACAGGAGATTTCTATGGCTACACCTTC
14	TRBJ2-3	TRBV7-2	.	.	CASSLTIRTDTQYF	TGTGCCAGCAGCTTGACTATCCGCACAGATACGCAGTATTTT
17	TRBJ2-1	TRBV19	.	TRBD2	CASSTLKRTSGPNEQFF	TGTGCCAGTAGTACCCTGAAGCGGACTAGCGGACCGAATGAGCAGTTCTTC
15	TRBJ2-2	TRBV5-1	.	TRBD2	CASSLLGGDTGELFF	TGCGCCAGCAGCTTGTTGGGGGGGGACACCGGGGAGCTGTTTTTT
16	TRBJ2-3	TRBV5-5	.	.	CASSLVAGHSTDTQYF	TGTGCCAGCAGCTTGGTCGCGGGGCATAGCACAGATACGCAGTATTTT
12	TRBJ1-2	TRBV7-9	.	.	CASSLSAEGYTF	TGTGCCAGCAGCTTAAGCGCAGAGGGCTACACCTTC
13	TRBJ2-2	TRBV7-2	.	.	CASSKGVGGELFF	TGTGCCAGCTCAAAGGGGGTAGGCGGGGAGCTGTTTTTT
12	TRBJ1-1	TRBV19	.	TRBD1	CATRTGGTEAFF	TGTGCCACCCGGACAGGGGGCACTGAAGCTTTCTTT
16	TRBJ2-3	TRBV6-5	.	TRBD2	CASSYRSGTSTDTQYF	TGTGCCAGCAGTTACCGCAGCGGGACGAGCACAGATACGCAGTATTTT
14	TRBJ1-6	TRBV30	once	.	CAWRRGMGNSPLHF	TGTGCCTGGCGGCGGGGGATGGGGAATTCACCCCTCCACTTT
14	TRBJ1-4	TRBV28	.	.	CASSKTGLMVGLFF	TGTGCCAGCAGTAAGACAGGTCTAATGGTTGGACTGTTTTTT
17	TRBJ2-3	TRBV5-4	.	TRBD2	CASSFWLAGAHTDTQYF	TGTGCCAGCAGCTTTTGGCTAGCGGGAGCCCACACAGATACGCAGTATTTT
15	TRBJ2-7	TRBV5-1	once	TRBD2	CASSPTSGSFYEQYF	TGCGCCAGCAGCCCTACTAGCGGGAGTTTCTACGAGCAGTACTTC
17	TRBJ2-3	TRBV6-4	once	.	CASTGFFGLYHTDTQYF	TGTGCCAGCACAGGATTTTTTGGACTTTACCACACAGATACGCAGTATTTT
10	TRBJ1-1	TRBV29-1	.	.	CSVGTFEAFF	TGCAGCGTAGGGACTTTTGAAGCTTTCTTT
14	TRBJ1-1	TRBV7-9	.	TRBD1	CASSLQGAFTEAFF	TGTGCCAGCAGCTTACAGGGGGCTTTTACTGAAGCTTTCTTT
14	TRBJ1-2	TRBV6-5	once	.	CASTPSGGFYGYTF	TGTGCCAGCACCCCGTCGGGAGGGTTCTATGGCTACACCTTC
14	TRBJ1-2	TRBV30	.	TRBD1	CAWSVNRGRGGYTF	TGTGCCTGGAGTGTAAATAGGGGGCGCGGTGGCTACACCTTC
11	TRBJ2-1	TRBV11-2	.	.	CASSLGGEQFF	TGTGCCAGCAGCTTAGGCGGTGAGCAGTTCTTC
15	TRBJ1-5	TRBV6-5	.	.	CASSYLADAIKPQHF	TGTGCCAGCAGTTACTTAGCAGATGCAATCAAGCCCCAGCATTTT
13	TRBJ2-7	TRBV28	.	TRBD1	CASKTGVSSEQYF	TGTGCCAGCAAAACAGGGGTATCTAGCGAGCAGTACTTC
15	TRBJ1-4	TRBV11-3	.	TRBD1	CASSITQGWGEKLFF	TGTGCCAGCAGCATTACACAGGGGTGGGGTGAAAAACTGTTTTTT
17	TRBJ2-3	TRBV4-1	.	TRBD2	CASSQGASGGLRDTQYF	TGCGCCAGCAGCCAAGGGGCTAGCGGGGGGTTAAGAGATACGCAGTATTTT
14	TRBJ2-1	TRBV6-5	.	TRBD2	CASSISGGRREQFF	TGTGCCAGCAGTATTAGCGGGGGGCGGAGAGAGCAGTTCTTC
16	TRBJ1-5	TRBV5-6	.	.	CASSLTGGGLNQPQHF	TGTGCCAGCAGCTTGACGGGAGGCGGATTGAATCAGCCCCAGCATTTT
16	TRBJ1-5	TRBV7-2	.	TRBD1	CASSPTGGYSNQPQHF	TGTGCCAGCAGCCCGACAGGGGGTTATAGCAATCAGCCCCAGCATTTT
12	TRBJ1-5	TRBV6-6	.	.	CASQTNNQPQHF	TGTGCCAGCCAGACAAACAATCAGCCCCAGCATTTT
18	TRBJ2-7	TRBV19	.	.	CASSKPRTAGITSYEQYF	TGTGCCAGTAGTAAACCTCGGACAGCGGGAATAACTTCCTACGAGCAGTACTTC
16	TRBJ1-1	TRBV10-3	.	TRBD1	CAISEGLQGVRTEAFF	TGTGCCATCAGTGAGGGACTACAGGGGGTGAGAACTGAAGCTTTCTTT
14	TRBJ2-5	TRBV7-8	.	.	CASSSPTAQETQYF	TGTGCCAGCAGCTCCCCGACAGCCCAAGAGACCCAGTACTTC
13	TRBJ2-7	TRBV5-6	.	.	CASSLSAAYEQYF	TGTGCCAGCAGCTTGTCGGCGGCCTACGAGCAGTACTTC
12	TRBJ2-7	TRBV29-1	.	.	CSVGAGTYEQYF	TGCAGCGTTGGGGCAGGAACCTACGAGCAGTACTTC
17	TRBJ2-3	TRBV2	.	TRBD2	CASSDMASGDSTDTQYF	TGTGCCAGCAGTGATATGGCTAGCGGGGATAGCACAGATACGCAGTATTTT
14	TRBJ2-7	TRBV7-9	.	TRBD2	CASADGGRAYEQYF	TGTGCCAGCGCGGATGGCGGGAGAGCCTACGAGCAGTACTTC
14	TRBJ1-2	TRBV5-1	.	.	CASRLEGDDYGYTF	TGCGCCAGCCGCCTTGAGGGGGACGACTATGGCTACACCTTC
15	TRBJ1-6	TRBV5-1	.	.	CASSPTGPLNSPLHF	TGCGCCAGCAGCCCAACAGGGCCCCTGAATTCACCCCTCCACTTT
15	TRBJ2-1	TRBV6-5	.	.	CASSYSGQGYNEQFF	TGTGCCAGCAGTTACTCGGGACAAGGGTACAATGAGCAGTTCTTC
16	TRBJ2-2	TRBV7-7	.	TRBD1	CASSPATGGPTGELFF	TGTGCCAGCAGCCCAGCGACAGGGGGCCCAACCGGGGAGCTGTTTTTT
13	TRBJ2-1	TRBV18	.	.	CASSPQDTYEQFF	TGTGCCAGCTCACCACAGGACACCTATGAGCAGTTCTTC
16	TRBJ2-3	TRBV10-1	.	TRBD2	CASSSGTSGGTDTQYF	TGCGCCAGCAGTTCAGGAACTAGCGGGGGCACAGATACGCAGTATTTT
12	TRBJ2-7	TRBV10-2	.	.	CASRDPVSEQYF	TGCGCCAGCCGTGACCCAGTTTCCGAGCAGTACTTC
14	TRBJ1-2	TRBV6-5	.	.	CASSYRDTNYGYTF	TGTGCCAGCAGCTACAGGGACACTAACTATGGCTACACCTTC
15	TRBJ2-7	TRBV27	few	TRBD2	CASSTSGVLSYEQYF	TGTGCCAGCAGCACTAGCGGGGTCCTCTCCTACGAGCAGTACTTC
13	TRBJ2-5	TRBV7-2	.	.	CASSLNGGETQYF	TGTGCCAGCAGCCTTAACGGGGGAGAGACCCAGTACTTC